A single T cell receptor (beta chain) is shown here with its context. TCRdb reanalysed the 5' RACE reads using MiXCR and keeps one entry per CDR3 protein. The sample holds some 660,000 distinct CDR3 sequences, 8.5% to 9.5% seen once. This specimen belongs to a study of identical twins. V was trimmed by 4 bases and J by 0 bases, leaving 12 bases between them. CDR3 length equals 14 residues. Germline assignment: CDR1 DFQATT and CDR2 SNEGSKA (reference sequence). Another study also made use of these data, one on yellow fever vaccine responses in identical twins.

The receptor was derived from a woman between 18 and 29 years old in good health. Sequencing used PBMCs. V usage is TRBV20-1 and J usage is TRBJ1-2; D is unclear. CDR3 loop: CSAILDGANYGYTF. The CDR3, as DNA: TGCAGTGCTATCTTGGACGGAGCTAACTATGGCTACACCTTC.